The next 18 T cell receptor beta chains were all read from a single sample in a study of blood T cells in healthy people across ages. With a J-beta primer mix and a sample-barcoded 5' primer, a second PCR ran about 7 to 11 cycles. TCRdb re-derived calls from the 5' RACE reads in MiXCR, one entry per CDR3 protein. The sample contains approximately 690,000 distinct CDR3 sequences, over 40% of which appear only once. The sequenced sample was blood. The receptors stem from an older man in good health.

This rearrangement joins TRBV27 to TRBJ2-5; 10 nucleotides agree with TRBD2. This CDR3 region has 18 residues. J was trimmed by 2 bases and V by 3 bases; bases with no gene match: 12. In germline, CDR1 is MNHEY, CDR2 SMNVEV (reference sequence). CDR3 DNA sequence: TGTGCCAGCAGTTTTCGGCTAGCGGGAGATGGTTTTCAAGAGACCCAGTACTTC. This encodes CASSFRLAGDGFQETQYF.

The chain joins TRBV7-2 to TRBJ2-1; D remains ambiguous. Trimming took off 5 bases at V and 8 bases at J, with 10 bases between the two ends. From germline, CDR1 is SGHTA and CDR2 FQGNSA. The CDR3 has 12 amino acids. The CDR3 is CASSPAGYEQFF. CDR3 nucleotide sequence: TGTGCCAGCAGCCCAGCCGGGTATGAGCAGTTCTTC.

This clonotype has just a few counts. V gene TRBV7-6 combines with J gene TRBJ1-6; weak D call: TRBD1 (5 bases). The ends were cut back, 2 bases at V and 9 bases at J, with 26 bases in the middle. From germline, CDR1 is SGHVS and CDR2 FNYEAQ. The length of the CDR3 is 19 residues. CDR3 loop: CASSLIAAGQVEGGSPLHF. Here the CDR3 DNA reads TGTGCCAGCAGCTTAATTGCTGCAGGGCAAGTAGAGGGAGGTTCACCCCTCCACTTT.

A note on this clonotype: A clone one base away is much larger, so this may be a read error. CDR3 nucleotides: TGTGCCAGCAGCCAAGATCAGCGGTGGAGTGAGCAGTACTTC. Translated, it gives CASSQDQRWSEQYF. The chain uses TRBV14 and TRBJ2-5; D is perhaps TRBD2 (5 bases). Germline CDR1 SGHDN, CDR2 FVKESK. The CDR3 is made up of 14 amino acids. V was trimmed by 0 bases and J by 11 bases, leaving 16 bases between them.

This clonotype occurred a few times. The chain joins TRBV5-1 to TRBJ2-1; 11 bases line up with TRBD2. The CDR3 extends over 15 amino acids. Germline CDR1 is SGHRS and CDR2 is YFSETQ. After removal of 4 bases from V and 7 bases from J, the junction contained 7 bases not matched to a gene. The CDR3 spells CASSLTSGRGNEQFF. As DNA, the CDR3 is TGCGCCAGCAGCCTCACTAGCGGGAGAGGGAATGAGCAGTTCTTC.

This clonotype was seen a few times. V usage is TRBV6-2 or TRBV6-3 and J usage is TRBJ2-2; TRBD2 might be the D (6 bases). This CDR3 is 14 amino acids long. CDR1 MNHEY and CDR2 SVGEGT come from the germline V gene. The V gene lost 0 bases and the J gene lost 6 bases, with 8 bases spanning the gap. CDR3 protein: CASSYSTGAGELFF. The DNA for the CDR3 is TGTGCCAGCAGTTACTCAACGGGGGCCGGGGAGCTGTTTTTT.

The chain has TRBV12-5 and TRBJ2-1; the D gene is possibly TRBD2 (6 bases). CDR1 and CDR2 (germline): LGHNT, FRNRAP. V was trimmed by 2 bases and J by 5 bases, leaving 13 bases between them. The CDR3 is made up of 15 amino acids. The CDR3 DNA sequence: TGTGCTAGTGGTTTGAGCAGGAGGGGCGACAATGAGCAGTTCTTC. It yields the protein CASGLSRRGDNEQFF.

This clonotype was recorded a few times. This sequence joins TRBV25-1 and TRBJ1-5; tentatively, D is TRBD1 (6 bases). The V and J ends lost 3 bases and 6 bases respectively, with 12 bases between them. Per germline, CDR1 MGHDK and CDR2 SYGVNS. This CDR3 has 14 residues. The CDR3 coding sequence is TGTGCCAGCAGTGATACAGGGAACCCTCAGCCCCAGCATTTT. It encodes CASSDTGNPQPQHF.

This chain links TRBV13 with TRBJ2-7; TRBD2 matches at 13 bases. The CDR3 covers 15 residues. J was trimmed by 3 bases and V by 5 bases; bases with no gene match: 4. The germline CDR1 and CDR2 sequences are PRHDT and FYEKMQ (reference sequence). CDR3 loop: CASSARTSGSYEQYF. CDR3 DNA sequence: TGTGCCAGCAGCGCTCGGACTAGCGGGAGCTACGAGCAGTACTTC. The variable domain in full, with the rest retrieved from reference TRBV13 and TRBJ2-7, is AAGVIQSPRHLIKEKRETATLKCYPIPRHDTVYWYQQGPGQDPQFLISFYEKMQSDKGSIPDRFSAQQFSDYHSELNMSSLELGDSALYFCASSARTSGSYEQYFGPGTRLTVT.

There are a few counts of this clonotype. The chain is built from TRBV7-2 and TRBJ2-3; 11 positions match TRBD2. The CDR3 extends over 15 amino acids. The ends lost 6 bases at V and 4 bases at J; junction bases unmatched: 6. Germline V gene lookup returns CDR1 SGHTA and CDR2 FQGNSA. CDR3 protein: CASRTSGSPADTQYF. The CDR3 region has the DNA TGTGCCAGCAGAACTAGCGGGAGCCCCGCAGATACGCAGTATTTT.

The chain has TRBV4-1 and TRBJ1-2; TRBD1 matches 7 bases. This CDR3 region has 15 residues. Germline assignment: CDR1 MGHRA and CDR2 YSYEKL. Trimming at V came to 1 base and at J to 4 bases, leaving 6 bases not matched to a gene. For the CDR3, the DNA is TGCGCCAGCAGCCAAGCAGTCAGGGGGTTCTATGGCTACACCTTC. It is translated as CASSQAVRGFYGYTF.

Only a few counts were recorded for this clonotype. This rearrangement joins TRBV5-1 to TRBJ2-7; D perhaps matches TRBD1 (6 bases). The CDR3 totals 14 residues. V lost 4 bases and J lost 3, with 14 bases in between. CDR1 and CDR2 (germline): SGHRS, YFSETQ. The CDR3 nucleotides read TGCGCCAGCAGCGTAGGGACACAGGTCTACGAGCAGTACTTC. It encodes CASSVGTQVYEQYF.

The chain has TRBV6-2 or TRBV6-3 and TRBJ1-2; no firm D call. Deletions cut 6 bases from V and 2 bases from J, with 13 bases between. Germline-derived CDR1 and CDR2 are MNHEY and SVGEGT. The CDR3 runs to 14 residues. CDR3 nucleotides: TGTGCCAGCAGCCGCCCGGGCCGGAACTATGGCTACACCTTC. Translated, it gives CASSRPGRNYGYTF.

CDR3 nucleotides: TGTGCCAGCAGACGCGGGACCGGTGAAAACTACGAGCAGTACTTC. Translating it yields CASRRGTGENYEQYF. V and J are TRBV7-2 and TRBJ2-7; tentative D call: TRBD2 (6 bases). The germline CDR1 and CDR2 sequences are SGHTA and FQGNSA. The CDR3 is 15 amino acids. The V and J ends lost 6 bases and 3 bases respectively, with 18 bases between them.

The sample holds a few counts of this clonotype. DNA for the CDR3: TGCGCCAGCAGGGGAGTCGGCAGGGGGCCATCCTTAGCCAAAAACATTCAGTACTTC. As protein: CASRGVGRGPSLAKNIQYF. V usage is TRBV4-1 and J usage is TRBJ2-4; 8 bases are a match to TRBD1. The CDR3 has 19 amino acids. Germline CDR1 MGHRA, CDR2 YSYEKL. The ends lost 6 bases at V and 0 bases at J; junction bases unmatched: 16.

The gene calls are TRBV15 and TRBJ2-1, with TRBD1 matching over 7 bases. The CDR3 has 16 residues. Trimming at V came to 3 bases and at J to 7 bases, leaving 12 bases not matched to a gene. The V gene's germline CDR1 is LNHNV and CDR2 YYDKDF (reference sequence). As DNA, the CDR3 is TGTGCCACCAGCAGGTTAACAGGGGATAAACGGAATGAGCAGTTCTTC. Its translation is CATSRLTGDKRNEQFF.

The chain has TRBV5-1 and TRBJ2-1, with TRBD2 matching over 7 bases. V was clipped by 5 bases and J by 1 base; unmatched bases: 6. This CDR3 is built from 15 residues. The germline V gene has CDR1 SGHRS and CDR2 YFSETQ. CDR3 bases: TGCGCCAGCAGTTCAATAGCGGGTTCCTACAATGAGCAGTTCTTC. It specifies CASSSIAGSYNEQFF.

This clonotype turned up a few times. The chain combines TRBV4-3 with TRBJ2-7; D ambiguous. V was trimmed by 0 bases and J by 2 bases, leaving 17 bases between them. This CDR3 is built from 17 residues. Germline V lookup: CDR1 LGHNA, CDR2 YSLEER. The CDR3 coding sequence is TGCGCCAGCAGCCAAGATCTACCTAGAGACACTACCTACGAGCAGTACTTC. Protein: CASSQDLPRDTTYEQYF.